Listed below are T cell receptor beta chains from one sample, sequenced in a study of shared clonotypes between healthy human individuals. This table comes from immunoSEQ multiplex PCR, and its TCRdb copy is limited to in-frame clones, with some not included. The sample comprises around 1.9 million clones, roughly 91% of which are singletons, and over 1.5% rests with the top ten. Specimen: naive CD8+ T cells from PBMCs. Receptor source: a man aged 18 to 29 in good health. Some clones in this sample may be carry-over from other donors' samples. CDR3s include the opening cysteine and the closing phenylalanine or tryptophan. The D gene is left open where the match is weak. The size of a clone is reported for some rows only, either as once, few or many, or as a class for expanded clones.

15,.,TRBV27,TRBJ1-1,.,CASSPRGGLNTEAFF,TGTGCCAGCAGTCCTCGGGGAGGGCTGAACACTGAAGCTTTCTTT
13,.,TRBV28,TRBJ1-5,.,CATSTRGNQPQHF,TGTGCCACCTCGACGCGGGGCAATCAGCCCCAGCATTTT
14,.,TRBV28,TRBJ2-2,.,CASSGPGNTGELFF,TGTGCCAGCAGTGGGCCGGGGAACACCGGGGAGCTGTTTTTT
14,.,TRBV9,TRBJ2-3,TRBD1,CASSLGQGANTQYF,TGTGCCAGCAGCCTGGGACAGGGGGCAAATACGCAGTATTTT
12,.,TRBV6-5,TRBJ2-7,.,CASSYSRDEQYF,TGTGCCAGCAGTTACTCAAGGGACGAGCAGTACTTC
15,.,TRBV9,TRBJ2-1,.,CASSDIKFAYNEQFF,TGTGCCAGCAGCGATATTAAATTCGCCTACAATGAGCAGTTCTTC
13,.,TRBV27,TRBJ2-3,.,CASSLMRGDTQYF,TGTGCCAGCAGTCTGATGCGGGGAGATACGCAGTATTTT
13,.,TRBV6-5,TRBJ1-5,.,CASSDYSNQPQHF,TGTGCCAGCAGTGACTATAGCAATCAGCCCCAGCATTTT
15,.,TRBV4-3,TRBJ2-7,.,CASSQVWAEHYEQYF,TGCGCCAGCAGCCAAGTCTGGGCGGAGCACTACGAGCAGTACTTC
14,.,TRBV30,TRBJ2-7,.,CAWSPIYGGYEQYF,TGTGCCTGGAGTCCTATCTATGGGGGCTACGAGCAGTACTTC
16,once,TRBV19,TRBJ2-1,.,CASTDRQGGSLNEQFF,TGTGCCAGTACCGACAGACAGGGAGGAAGCCTCAATGAGCAGTTCTTC
14,.,TRBV13,TRBJ2-2,.,CASSLRGVAGELFF,TGTGCCAGCAGCTTAAGGGGGGTAGCCGGGGAGCTGTTTTTT
15,few,TRBV5-6,TRBJ1-1,TRBD1,CASSLAGQGNTEAFF,TGTGCCAGCAGCTTGGCTGGACAGGGGAACACTGAAGCTTTCTTT
15,.,TRBV5-1,TRBJ1-1,.,CASSLAGGGNTEAFF,TGCGCCAGCAGCTTGGCGGGGGGAGGAAACACTGAAGCTTTCTTT